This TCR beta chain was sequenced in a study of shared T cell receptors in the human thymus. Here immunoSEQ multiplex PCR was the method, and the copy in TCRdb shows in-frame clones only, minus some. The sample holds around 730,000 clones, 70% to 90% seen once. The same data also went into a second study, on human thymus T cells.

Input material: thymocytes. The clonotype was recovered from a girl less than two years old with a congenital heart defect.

CDR3 in DNA: TGTGCCAGCGGGAGGGGGGAATCCTACAATGAGCAGTTCTTC. This codes for CASGRGESYNEQFF. The chain employs TRBV13 and TRBJ2-1, with D possibly matching TRBD2 (7 bases). Germline V gene sequence: CDR1 PRHDT, CDR2 FYEKMQ (reference sequence). This CDR3 spans 14 amino acids. Between the trimmed V and J ends, which lost 8 bases and 1 base, there was a span of 12 bases.